The 12 T cell receptor beta chains below were found in one sample sequenced in a study of blood T cell repertoires in COVID-19. Sequencing was performed with immunoSEQ multiplex PCR; in TCRdb, only in-frame clones are kept and a portion is missing. The sample records 140,000 to 150,000 clones, roughly 87% being singletons. Sequencing was carried out using peripheral blood. All receptors derive from a woman aged 45 to 65 with acute or convalescent COVID-19.

V is TRBV24-1 and J is TRBJ2-1; TRBD1 agrees at 9 bases. The CDR3 sequence is 17 residues long. Germline V lookup: CDR1 KGHDR, CDR2 SFDVKD. V trimming: 9 bases; J trimming: 10 bases; junction bases outside the gene matches: 21. In DNA form, the CDR3 reads TGTGCCACCGTAGAGGACAGGGGATTGGGACACACAATCGAGCAGTTCTTC. It codes for CATVEDRGLGHTIEQFF.

The table lists this clone with a few counts. The chain links TRBV3-1 (or the pseudogene TRBV3-2) to TRBJ1-6; TRBD1 matches at 8 bases. V was clipped by 4 bases and J by 0 bases; unmatched bases: 11. Germline CDR1 and CDR2: LGHDT and YNNKEL (reference sequence). CDR3 size: 19 residues. In DNA, the CDR3 is TGTGCCAGCAGCCCCATCCCGGGACAGGTCAGCTCCTATAATTCACCCCTCCACTTT. This encodes CASSPIPGQVSSYNSPLHF.

J is TRBJ1-1 and V is TRBV13, with a weak D call TRBD1 (6 bases). V was clipped by 5 bases and J by 0 bases, with 13 bases between them. Germline loops: CDR1 PRHDT, CDR2 FYEKMQ (reference sequence). The CDR3 spans 15 residues. The CDR3 coding sequence is TGTGCCAGCAGCCCACAGGGTCCAATGAACACTGAAGCTTTCTTT. Translation: CASSPQGPMNTEAFF. The complete variable domain, with remaining parts taken from reference TRBV13 and TRBJ1-1, reads AAGVIQSPRHLIKEKRETATLKCYPIPRHDTVYWYQQGPGQDPQFLISFYEKMQSDKGSIPDRFSAQQFSDYHSELNMSSLELGDSALYFCASSPQGPMNTEAFFGQGTRLTVV.

The genes are TRBV3-1 (or the pseudogene TRBV3-2) and TRBJ1-2, with D maybe TRBD1 (6 bases). The CDR3 covers 15 residues. Germline CDR1 and CDR2: LGHDT and YNNKEL (reference sequence). V was clipped by 0 bases and J by 7 bases, with 15 bases between them. The CDR3 DNA is TGTGCCAGCAGCCAAGATGTTGTGGGGGCAGGTGGCTACACCTTC. This sequence encodes CASSQDVVGAGGYTF.

The genes are TRBV7-3 and TRBJ1-3; D uncertain. With 2 bases removed from V and 0 bases from J, the gap between germline ends came to 8 bases. CDR3 length equals 15 residues. Germline V gene data show CDR1 as SGHTA and CDR2 as FQGTGA. The CDR3 protein is CASSLSTSSGNTIYF. CDR3 nucleotide sequence: TGTGCCAGCAGCTTATCGACAAGCTCTGGAAACACCATATATTTT. Full variable domain (rest looked up from reference TRBV7-3 and TRBJ1-3): GAGVSQTPSNKVTEKGKYVELRCDPISGHTALYWYRQSLGQGPEFLIYFQGTGAADDSGLPNDRFFAVRPEGSVSTLKIQRTERGDSAVYLCASSLSTSSGNTIYFGEGSWLTVV.

As concerns this clone: The junction and the germline gene differ at one end; a read error may be behind it. The rearrangement uses TRBV25-1 and TRBJ2-5; 10 nucleotides agree with TRBD1. Per the germline V gene, CDR1 is MGHDK and CDR2 is SYGVNS. The CDR3 runs to 18 residues. This CDR3 is CANSLRPSGTGVAETQYF. CDR3 coding DNA: TGTGCCAACAGTCTACGACCATCCGGGACAGGGGTGGCAGAGACCCAGTACTTC.

The rearrangement uses TRBV3-1 (or the pseudogene TRBV3-2) and TRBJ1-4, with 12 bases matching TRBD1. The ends lost 0 bases at V and 8 bases at J; junction bases unmatched: 7. Germline CDR1 reads LGHDT; CDR2 reads YNNKEL (reference sequence). This CDR3 is 17 amino acids long. The CDR3, as DNA: TGTGCCAGCAGCCAAGAAGGGACAGGGGGCGTCGGGGAAAAACTGTTTTTT. This codes for CASSQEGTGGVGEKLFF.

The chain links TRBV2 to TRBJ2-5; TRBD1 matches 7 bases. The length of the CDR3 is 15 residues. CDR1 SNHLY and CDR2 FYNNEI come from the germline V gene. V lost 3 bases, J lost 4 bases, and 8 bases stayed unmatched. The chain's CDR3 is CASSEGQGVRETQYF. In DNA form, the CDR3 reads TGTGCCAGCAGTGAGGGGCAGGGGGTACGAGAGACCCAGTACTTC.

This clone was detected only once. CDR3 sequence: CASSQWETGGSNQPQHF. DNA of the CDR3: TGCGCCAGCAGCCAATGGGAGACAGGGGGCAGCAATCAGCCCCAGCATTTT. This chain links TRBV4-1 with TRBJ1-5; 10 nucleotides align to TRBD1. CDR1 and CDR2 (germline): MGHRA, YSYEKL. Losses at the gene ends were 2 bases for V and 1 base for J; bases not matched to a gene: 5. CDR3 length equals 17 residues.

In its sample, this clone was seen once. This chain links TRBV4-1 with TRBJ2-7; 10 nucleotides match TRBD2. There are 17 residues in the CDR3. Trimming cost V 4 bases and J 3 bases; bases outside gene matches: 12. Germline values: CDR1 MGHRA, CDR2 YSYEKL. The CDR3: CASSRQSLAGDFYEQYF. CDR3 bases: TGCGCCAGCAGCCGCCAAAGTCTAGCGGGGGATTTCTACGAGCAGTACTTC.

This chain joins TRBV12-5 and TRBJ1-1; D is perhaps TRBD1 (5 bases). Between the trimmed V and J ends, which lost 1 base and 6 bases, there was a span of 6 bases. The CDR3 runs to 12 residues. Germline CDR1 is LGHNT and CDR2 is FRNRAP. The CDR3 DNA reads as TGTGCTAGTGGTTTGGGGGGCCCTGAAGCTTTCTTT. Its protein product is CASGLGGPEAFF. Variable domain in full (rest from reference TRBV12-5 and TRBJ1-1): DARVTQTPRHKVTEMGQEVTMRCQPILGHNTVFWYRQTMMQGLELLAYFRNRAPLDDSGMPKDRFSAEMPDATLATLKIQPSEPRDSAVYFCASGLGGPEAFFGQGTRLTVV.

The chain recombines TRBV24-1 with TRBJ2-6; 7 bases match TRBD1. Germline CDR1 reads KGHDR; CDR2 reads SFDVKD. Trimming cost V 3 bases and J 0 bases; bases outside gene matches: 7. The CDR3 consists of 18 residues. The CDR3 spells CATSDTGDPTSGANVLTF. The CDR3 DNA follows: TGTGCCACCAGTGATACAGGGGACCCCACCTCTGGGGCCAACGTCCTGACTTTC.